This T cell receptor beta chain derives from a study of blood T cells in healthy people across ages. Whole-study findings and limits: Naive T cell percentage showed a strong correlation with TCR beta diversity. Leaving the PBMCs unsorted stopped any conclusive comparison of naive versus antigen-experienced cells. Diversity figures based on one million T cells were deemed too low.

In the case of this clonotype: Antigen unknown. At one end, the junction sequence differs from germline, possibly due to a read error.

Then a second PCR, running about 7 to 11 cycles, was carried out with a sample-barcoded 5' primer and a J-beta primer mix. TCRdb re-derived calls from the 5' RACE reads in MiXCR, one entry per CDR3 protein. The sample includes hundreds of thousands of distinct CDR3 sequences, roughly 50% of them seen just once. This CDR3 contains 14 residues. Germline CDR1 is SGHTA and CDR2 is FQGNSA. Every donor contributed roughly 10 milliliters of peripheral blood by blood draw. The TCR sequence derives from a man older than 75 in good health. Sequencing was performed on blood. This sequence joins TRBV7-2 and TRBJ2-1; 8 positions agree with TRBD1. CDR3 loop: CASSSGGPYSEQFF. CDR3 bases: TGTGCCAGCAGCTCAGGGGGCCCCTACAGTGAGCAGTTCTTC.